These 18 T cell receptor beta chains were sequenced from one sample in a study of long-term antiretroviral therapy in people with HIV. Researchers report immunoSEQ v3.0 was run at survey level. This table comes from immunoSEQ multiplex PCR, and its TCRdb copy is limited to in-frame clones, with some not included. Of 20,000 to 25,000 clones in the sample, approximately 90% are singletons; the top ten hold about 3.7%. The material sequenced was unsorted PBMCs, taken 2.3 years after starting antiretroviral therapy. Receptors were obtained from a man aged 60-69 years with HIV.

The chain carries TRBV5-1 and TRBJ2-7; TRBD2 matches 10 bases. Trimming at V came to 3 bases and at J to 4 bases, leaving 4 bases not matched to a gene. The CDR3 is 14 residues long. Germline loops: CDR1 SGHRS, CDR2 YFSETQ. CDR3 nucleotides: TGCGCCAGCAGCTCTAGCGGGAGTGGATACGAGCAGTACTTC. Its protein is CASSSSGSGYEQYF.

This chain joins TRBV7-8 and TRBJ1-5; D is undetermined. Germline CDR1 is SGHVS and CDR2 is FQNEAQ. Trimming stripped 5 bases from V and 2 bases from J, with 10 bases between. The CDR3 sequence is 14 residues long. The CDR3 nucleotides read TGTGCCAGCAGCGCCCGGGAGGGCAATCAGCCCCAGCATTTT. It specifies CASSAREGNQPQHF. Full variable domain (remainder filled in from reference TRBV7-8 and TRBJ1-5): GAGVSQSPRYKVAKRGQDVALRCDPISGHVSLFWYQQALGQGPEFLTYFQNEAQLDKSGLPSDRFFAERPEGSVSTLKIQRTQQEDSAVYLCASSAREGNQPQHFGDGTRLSIL.

This clone was counted a few times. This sequence joins TRBV7-9 and TRBJ1-2; D uncertain. This CDR3 region has 14 residues. The germline V and J ends were trimmed by 3 bases and 4 bases, with 12 bases remaining between them. Germline CDR1 is SEHNR and CDR2 is FQNEAQ (reference sequence). CDR3 loop: CASSFLGRPYGYTF. CDR3 coding DNA: TGTGCCAGCAGCTTCCTGGGCAGGCCCTATGGCTACACCTTC.

The chain is built from TRBV5-1 and TRBJ2-7; tentatively, D is TRBD2 (6 bases). CDR1 is SGHRS and CDR2 is YFSETQ in the germline V gene. This CDR3 spans 15 amino acids. With 3 bases removed from V and 0 bases from J, the gap between germline ends came to 13 bases. The CDR3 here is CASSWGTDRSYEQYF. CDR3 nucleotide sequence: TGCGCCAGCAGCTGGGGGACTGACCGCTCCTACGAGCAGTACTTC.

The rearrangement uses TRBV4-1 and TRBJ2-7; perhaps TRBD1 as D (6 bases). Germline V lookup: CDR1 MGHRA, CDR2 YSYEKL. V was trimmed by 6 bases and J by 3 bases, leaving 12 bases between them. CDR3 length: 13 amino acids. CDR3 in DNA: TGCGCCAGCAGGGAGTCCAGGGGCTACGAGCAGTACTTC. Translating it yields CASRESRGYEQYF.

The V call is TRBV18, the J call TRBJ2-1, with D perhaps matching TRBD1 (5 bases). V lost 1 base to trimming and J lost 4 bases, with 11 bases between them. This CDR3 has 15 residues. Germline CDR1 KGHSH, CDR2 LQKENI. The CDR3 reads CASSPLGQGYNEQFF. For the CDR3, the DNA is TGTGCCAGCTCACCACTGGGGCAGGGTTACAATGAGCAGTTCTTC.

This clone was counted once. The chain couples TRBV28 to TRBJ1-2; D ambiguous. The germline CDR1 and CDR2 sequences are MDHEN and SYDVKM. The CDR3 totals 13 residues. With 2 bases removed from V and 5 bases from J, the gap between germline ends came to 9 bases. This chain's CDR3 is CASSLLARYGYTF. CDR3 DNA sequence: TGTGCCAGCAGTTTACTGGCAAGGTATGGCTACACCTTC.

The genes are TRBV7-3 and TRBJ1-1; D may be TRBD1 (6 bases). V was trimmed by 1 base and J by 1 base, leaving 7 bases between them. Germline V gene lookup returns CDR1 SGHTA and CDR2 FQGTGA. This CDR3 is 14 amino acids long. The CDR3 coding sequence is TGTGCCAGCAGCTTAAAGGGGGGGAACACTGAAGCTTTCTTT. This translates into CASSLKGGNTEAFF.

This chain links TRBV12-5 with TRBJ2-3; a weak D match, TRBD2 (5 bases). Trimming cost V 0 bases and J 6 bases, with 7 bases left between them. The germline CDR1 and CDR2 sequences are LGHNT and FRNRAP. The length of the CDR3 is 13 residues. Here the CDR3 reads CASGLVGIDTQYF. For the CDR3, the DNA is TGTGCTAGTGGTTTGGTCGGGATTGATACGCAGTATTTT.

The chain has TRBV7-2 and TRBJ1-2; 9 nucleotides match TRBD1. This CDR3 has 15 residues. Looked up from germline, CDR1 is SGHTA and CDR2 is FQGNSA. The trim removed 5 bases at V and 0 bases at J, leaving 4 bases unmatched. In DNA, the CDR3 is TGTGCCAGCAGCATTGGACAGGGGCCTAACTATGGCTACACCTTC. It yields the protein CASSIGQGPNYGYTF.

This clone came up once. The rearrangement uses TRBV5-8 and TRBJ2-1, with 10 bases matching TRBD2. CDR3 length: 18 residues. Germline V lookup: CDR1 SGHTS, CDR2 YDEGEE. Trimming at V came to 0 bases and at J to 6 bases, leaving 12 bases not matched to a gene. In DNA, the CDR3 is TGTGCCAGCAGCTTGGTTGGCAAGACTAGCGGGTCTCGCAATGAGCAGTTCTTC. The encoded protein is CASSLVGKTSGSRNEQFF.

This rearrangement joins TRBV5-1 to TRBJ1-4, with TRBD1 identical over 7 bases. The J segment lost 8 bases and the V segment lost 2 bases, leaving 6 bases of the junction unmatched. The CDR3 totals 14 residues. Per the germline V gene, CDR1 is SGHRS and CDR2 is YFSETQ. CDR3 bases: TGCGCCAGCAGCTTCCAGGGGGTCAAAGAAAAACTGTTTTTT. Protein sequence: CASSFQGVKEKLFF.

The V call is TRBV9, the J call TRBJ1-4, with a weak D call TRBD1 (5 bases). The V gene's germline CDR1 is SGDLS and CDR2 YYNGEE. The ends were cut back, 0 bases at V and 4 bases at J, with 13 bases in the middle. The CDR3 has 16 residues. CDR3 bases: TGTGCCAGCAGCGTAGGGATATGGGGGAGTAATGAAAAACTGTTTTTT. Its translation is CASSVGIWGSNEKLFF.

This chain's CDR3 is CASSKGGIFGANVLTF. The CDR3 DNA reads TGTGCCAGTAGTAAGGGGGGGATTTTCGGGGCCAACGTCCTGACTTTC. The rearrangement uses TRBV19 and TRBJ2-6, with D possibly matching TRBD2 (7 bases). This CDR3 has 16 residues. CDR1 is LNHDA, CDR2 SQIVND, per germline (reference sequence). V shed 4 bases and J shed 4 bases, with 14 bases lying between them.

This chain joins TRBV20-1 and TRBJ2-1, with TRBD2 identical over 9 bases. Germline-derived CDR1 and CDR2 are DFQATT and SNEGSKA (reference sequence). The CDR3 runs 11 residues. The V and J ends lost 6 bases and 13 bases, in that order; junction bases with no gene match: 7. CDR3 loop: CSALLAGTQFF. DNA of the CDR3: TGCAGTGCACTCCTAGCGGGGACTCAGTTCTTC.

The chain employs TRBV2 and TRBJ2-7; D may correspond to TRBD1 or TRBD2 (5 bases each). This CDR3 is built from 14 residues. V shed 11 bases and J shed 6 bases, with 23 bases lying between them. Germline CDR1 and CDR2: SNHLY and FYNNEI. The CDR3 here is CAGPTGTDEGEQYF. CDR3 in DNA: TGTGCCGGGCCCACCGGGACGGACGAAGGCGAGCAGTACTTC.

This chain uses TRBV7-3 with TRBJ2-3; perhaps D is TRBD1 or TRBD2 (5 bases each). V lost 4 bases and J 5 bases, leaving 16 bases between the germline ends. The CDR3 runs to 15 residues. Per the germline V gene, CDR1 is SGHTA and CDR2 is FQGTGA. Here the CDR3 DNA reads TGTGCCAGCAGCTCCTACGAGGGGTCCATAGATACGCAGTATTTT. Translated: CASSSYEGSIDTQYF.

The rearrangement uses TRBV6-1 and TRBJ1-1; D is uncertain. The CDR3 is made up of 15 amino acids. V was clipped by 3 bases and J by 4 bases, with 15 bases between them. Germline CDR1 and CDR2: MNHNS and SASEGT. DNA for the CDR3: TGTGCCAGCAGTGAGGCCCCCGGAGGGAGCACTGAAGCTTTCTTT. Its protein product is CASSEAPGGSTEAFF.